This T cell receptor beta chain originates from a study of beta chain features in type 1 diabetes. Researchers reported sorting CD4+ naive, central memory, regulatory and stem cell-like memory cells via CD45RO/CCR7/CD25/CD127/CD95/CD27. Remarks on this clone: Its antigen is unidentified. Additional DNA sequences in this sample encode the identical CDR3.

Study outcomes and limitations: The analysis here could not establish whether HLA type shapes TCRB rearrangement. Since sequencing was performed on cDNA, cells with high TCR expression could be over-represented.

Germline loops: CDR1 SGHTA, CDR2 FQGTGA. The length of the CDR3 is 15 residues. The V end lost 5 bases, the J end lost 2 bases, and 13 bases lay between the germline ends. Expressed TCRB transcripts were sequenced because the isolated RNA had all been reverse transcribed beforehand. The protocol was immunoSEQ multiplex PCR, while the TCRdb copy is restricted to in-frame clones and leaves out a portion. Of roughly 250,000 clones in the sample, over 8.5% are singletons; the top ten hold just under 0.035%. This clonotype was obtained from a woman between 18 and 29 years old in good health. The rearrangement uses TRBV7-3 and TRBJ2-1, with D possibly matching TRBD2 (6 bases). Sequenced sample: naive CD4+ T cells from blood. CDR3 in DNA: TGTGCCAGCAGCCCCCCCGGAGGGGCCTACAATGAGCAGTTCTTC. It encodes CASSPPGGAYNEQFF. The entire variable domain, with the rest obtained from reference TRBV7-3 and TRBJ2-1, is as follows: GAGVSQTPSNKVTEKGKYVELRCDPISGHTALYWYRQSLGQGPEFLIYFQGTGAADDSGLPNDRFFAVRPEGSVSTLKIQRTERGDSAVYLCASSPPGGAYNEQFFGPGTRLTVL.